This T cell receptor (beta chain) was documented in a study of cytomegalovirus exposure and HLA in healthy donors (dated by TCRdb to about 2017). About the full investigation: An earlier analysis of approximately 590 of the donors reported 250 to 300 Gb of sequence data and 117 million unique TCR beta sequences from about 179 million T cells. Typing coverage varied by locus: roughly 620-640 donors for A, B, C, DRB1 and DQB1; approximately 520 for DQA1; 600 to 610 for DPA1; about 450 for DPB1. The study profiled the T cell repertoires of fewer than 850 subjects by immunosequencing and related them to cytomegalovirus serostatus. Alongside the repertoire data, information on donor age, sex, ethnicity and CMV serostatus was compiled. The later analysis used no new phenotypic data to find candidate immune exposures, relying instead on TCR beta sequences and their occurrence across donors. All discovery cohort repertoires had been generated on a single sequencing platform. A separate validation cohort of about 110 different subjects was used in addition to the approximately 700-subject first cohort. An early release that covered fewer than 750 HLA-typed donors contained 250 to 350 gigabases of sequencing data and 75 million to 100 million unique TCR sequences. Four or five DR-DQ haplotypes were treated as single units for association and clustering because of strong linkage in the cohort. Among a few hundred genotyped donors of the cohort, an average of about 240,000 unique TCR beta nucleotide sequences were sequenced per donor, roughly 20% of them non-productive. Of the roughly 400 genotyped donors, about 80% fell in the genetic ancestry cluster associated with self-reported Caucasian donors. A later genetic analysis took genome-wide SNP genotypes for about 65% of the roughly 670 donors and used that subset as a discovery cohort. An earlier analysis of 587 of the donors used high-throughput TCR beta sequencing to judge whether each TCR beta V gene segment behaved as functional or pseudogenic. The study was designed to test whether signatures of past pathogen exposure could be identified by cataloging public T cell receptors. Both class I and class II loci were covered by HLA typing, at four-digit resolution. In a later analysis, previously published TCR beta repertoires from about 670 donors were re-analyzed and high-resolution HLA genotyping was added so that TCR occurrence patterns could be studied. To predict cytomegalovirus infection status, the study brought together high-throughput TCR immunosequencing, statistical association of individual TCRs with disease status, and machine learning. General findings and caveats noted by the study authors: A further reported finding was that TCR beta sequences accurately predicted the HLA-A and HLA-B alleles for most subjects in the first cohort. HLA typing was unavailable for some donors at each locus, so association tests used only the typed subset. CMV serostatus was the only immune exposure information available for the cohort. Correlated functional status among segregating V segments might be attributable to linkage disequilibrium, but an unknown experimental factor could not be ruled out. In a later analysis, most CMV-associated TCR beta chains were found to appear HLA-restricted, with HLA associations seemingly driven largely by CMV exposure. The earlier analysis of nearly 600 of the donors excluded 15 to 20 rarely observed V segments, including chromosome 9 orphons, because counts were too low. In a later genetic analysis, a missense DCLRE1C variant was associated with V-gene and J-gene trimming of TCR beta chains, and the association was replicated in an independent cohort. A later analysis found that TCR association rates varied across HLA loci, with DRB1 alleles showing the most associated TCRs and HLA-C alleles the fewest. The classifier was reported to diagnose cytomegalovirus status with high specificity and sensitivity in both the original and validation cohorts. Compared with equally common non-associated chains, HLA-associated TCR beta chains in a later analysis were more clonally expanded and had lower generation probabilities. Several of the top co-occurrence clusters appeared to be linked to parvovirus B19, influenza, CMV and Epstein-Barr virus, according to a later analysis. Because the 87-base-pair reads could not distinguish some IMGT-functional V segments, including TRBV6-2 and TRBV6-3, those segments were excluded. The study gave a list of around 170 TCR beta chains associated with cytomegalovirus. According to a later genetic analysis, donors in an Asian-associated ancestry cluster had fewer N-insertions in productive TCRs than the approximately 710-donor mean. Assigning TCR associations to individual alleles was difficult when HLA alleles, especially DR and DQ, strongly co-occurred. The authors suggested that the approach could potentially be generalized to other disease states and immunological phenotypes. In vitro tests confirmed that a few of the cytomegalovirus-associated TCR beta chains recognize cytomegalovirus antigens. Most TCR sequences were seen in very few donors, while some public TCRs were found in many individuals. In a later analysis, more than 15,000 TCR beta sequences were associated with specific HLA alleles at a false discovery rate of 0.05. Sequencing depth was assumed to be roughly uniform across donors in the presence/absence analyses, though that assumption may not hold. This cohort had only TCR beta chains sequenced, and the lack of alpha or paired-chain data limited which features could be detected. The sequencing pipeline was judged likely to have produced a cluster of highly shared sequence variants as a technical artifact. Broadly in line with IMGT annotations, most TCR beta V segments showed up in productive rearrangements about 87% or about 30% of the time in an earlier analysis of some 590 of the donors.

The cohort comprised around 700 healthy bone marrow donors. All cohort members were sampled while nominally healthy, although unrecorded immune exposures were likely present. The donor tested CMV seronegative and was one of the 352 seronegative cohort members. Each donor provided a peripheral blood sample, and peripheral blood mononuclear cells were used for TCR beta sequencing. The Qiagen DNeasy Blood Extraction Kit was used to extract genomic DNA from the blood cell samples. V is pared back by 0 bases and J by 7 bases, with 8 bases lying between the germline termini. As encoded in the germline V gene, CDR1 is SGHTS while CDR2 is YDEGEE. The CDR3 covers 12 residues, taking in both the cysteine and the phenylalanine. Of all the DNA, just the CDR3 is kept, 36 bases in frame from base 1. Note on this clone: The antigen this receptor binds is unknown. Base qualities are not at hand, and no much larger clone is one base apart.

Receptors were amplified or captured by the immunoSEQ multiplex PCR assay. A mixture of 60 forward primers for TCR Vbeta segments and 13 reverse primers for TCR Jbeta segments was used in the multiplex PCR. A multiplex PCR assay on genomic DNA amplified the CDR3 region of rearranged TCR beta genes. The amplified TCR beta libraries were sequenced on the Illumina HiSeq System as 87-base-pair reads. Concerning the study's data processing: A later analysis tallied 75 million to 95 million unique TCR beta chains across the 666 repertoires, and approximately 12 million of those chains were shared by two or more donors. Raw reads were error-corrected and collapsed into unique sequences by a nearest-neighbor algorithm in which closely related sequences were merged to remove PCR and sequencing errors. Alignment of CDR3 sequences to IMGT reference sequences was used to assign V, D and J gene segments. For a sequence to be retained, at least a six-nucleotide match to both a V gene segment and a J gene segment was required. Rearrangements were called productive when the CDR3 lacked stop codons and stayed in frame with V and J; all others were non-productive. Following IMGT convention, CDR3 was defined as the stretch from the second conserved V-encoded cysteine up to the conserved J-encoded phenylalanine. The earlier analysis of about 500 of the donors excluded sequences that lacked an unambiguous match to a single V gene segment. In an earlier analysis of 450 to 700 of the donors, V segments were called functional above 56.7% productive rearrangements and were called segregating when the between-donor standard deviation exceeded 5%. A statistical classification framework was developed to diagnose cytomegalovirus status using the catalog of TCR beta chain sequences. A later analysis assigned V and J genes by comparing TCR nucleotide sequences with IMGT/GENE-DB human TR gene sequences. The TCRdist pipeline was used in a later analysis to assign CDR3 sequences and most-parsimonious VDJ recombination scenarios. In a later analysis, each TCR beta chain was defined by its CDR3 amino acid sequence together with its V-gene family, and reads lacking a unique V-gene family were excluded. In a later analysis, around 650 highly shared, low-generation-probability nucleotide sequences were removed to address suspected cross-contamination and a sequencing artifact. For each public chain, a later analysis derived a clonal expansion index from normalized ranks of inferred template counts within each repertoire. In a later analysis, generation probabilities were computed with a VDJ recombination model fitted to out-of-frame rearrangements, and the resulting probabilities were checked against IGoR. In a later analysis, hypergeometric tests were used to score TCR-TCR, TCR-HLA and TCR-CMV co-occurrence, with a repertoire-size bias correction applied to TCR pairs. In a later analysis, false discovery rates were estimated by permuting HLA or CMV assignments 20 times. In a later analysis, co-occurring TCRs were grouped using DBSCAN, with TCRdist sequence similarity added in when clustering inside HLA-allele-positive subsets. For co-occurrence clustering, repertoires with fewer than 30,000 or more than 120,000 public chains were excluded, along with five repertoires with anomalous nucleotide sharing. The clones in this table, taken by TCRdb from immuneACCESS, are in-frame only. Not every clone is retained; where verified, under half of the shortfall comes from an unresolved V gene, and the cause of the rest is unknown. V and J calls and clone size are as listed in that table; D and trimming were resolved from the DNA. Counted in this sample were 200,000 or so clones; roughly 83% of them appeared once. Approximately 0.26% of the sample is held by the ten biggest clonotypes.

The V gene is TRBV5-8 and the J gene is TRBJ2-7; a confident D gene designation cannot be given. The specimen sequenced was PBMCs. The origin of this receptor is a boy aged 10-17 years in good health and CMV-seronegative. The CDR3 loop reads CASSLGAGEQYF. The DNA sequence is TGTGCCAGCAGCTTGGGGGCTGGGGAGCAGTACTTC.